Shown below are 13 T cell receptor beta chains from a single sample sequenced in a study of cytomegalovirus exposure and HLA in healthy donors. The protocol was immunoSEQ multiplex PCR, while the TCRdb copy is restricted to in-frame clones and leaves out a portion. The data contain about 140,000 clones, 84% of them seen just once; the ten biggest clones take up 1.4%. Material: PBMCs. The receptors originated from a woman aged 25 to 45 in good health and CMV-seronegative.

The V gene is TRBV2, the J gene TRBJ1-1; 7 positions match TRBD1. J lost 5 bases, V lost 5 bases, and 8 bases had no gene match. Germline CDR1 reads SNHLY; CDR2 reads FYNNEI. The CDR3 is 14 amino acids. CDR3: CASSTPYRGTEAFF. The CDR3 coding sequence is TGTGCCAGCAGTACACCCTACAGGGGTACTGAAGCTTTCTTT.

V usage is TRBV5-6 and J usage is TRBJ1-1, with 7 positions matching TRBD1. The CDR3 is 16 residues long. After removal of 2 bases from V and 3 bases from J, the junction contained 10 bases not matched to a gene. Germline assignment: CDR1 SGHDT and CDR2 YYEEEE. The CDR3 DNA reads TGTGCCAGCAGCTTCCCGAACAGGGGTATGGACACTGAAGCTTTCTTT. This codes for CASSFPNRGMDTEAFF.

V usage is TRBV7-3 and J usage is TRBJ1-1; D may be TRBD1 (5 bases). From germline, CDR1 is SGHTA and CDR2 FQGTGA. CDR3 length: 13 residues. With 4 bases removed from V and 5 bases from J, the gap between germline ends came to 11 bases. The CDR3 region has the DNA TGTGCCAGCAGCTCAGGGATTTGGACTGAAGCTTTCTTT. Translation: CASSSGIWTEAFF.

This clone was counted a few times. The CDR3 DNA follows: TGTGCCAGCAGCCACCCATGGGAACAGGGGGCTGAAAAACTGTTTTTT. Residues: CASSHPWEQGAEKLFF. This chain joins TRBV4-2 and TRBJ1-4; 9 bases are shared with TRBD1. From germline, CDR1 is LGHNA and CDR2 YNFKEQ. The V gene end was trimmed by 3 bases and the J gene end by 7 bases; junction bases not matched to a gene: 9. The CDR3 consists of 16 residues.

This clone has just one count. This rearrangement joins TRBV14 to TRBJ1-5; D is perhaps TRBD1 (6 bases). The CDR3 extends over 15 amino acids. V lost 0 bases, J lost 5 bases, and 11 bases lay in between. The V gene's germline CDR1 is SGHDN and CDR2 FVKESK. This chain's CDR3 is CASSQDVGGDQPQHF. The DNA for the CDR3 is TGTGCCAGCAGCCAAGATGTAGGGGGGGATCAGCCCCAGCATTTT.

The V call is TRBV4-3, the J call TRBJ2-1; D is unresolved. Germline lookup yields CDR1 LGHNA and CDR2 YSLEER. Trimming removed 1 base at V and 7 bases at J, with 11 bases between. This CDR3 spans 14 amino acids. The CDR3 sequence: CASSQVVGKNEQFF. In DNA form, the CDR3 reads TGCGCCAGCAGCCAAGTAGTCGGTAAGAATGAGCAGTTCTTC.

Concerning this clone: At one end, the junction sequence differs from germline, possibly due to a read error. The CDR3 loop is CASTLAGGRTDTQYF. The DNA of the CDR3 is TGTGCCAGCACTTTAGCGGGGGGAAGGACAGATACGCAGTATTTT. The genes are TRBV28 and TRBJ2-3, with TRBD2 matching over 10 bases. Germline CDR1 MDHEN, CDR2 SYDVKM. The CDR3 sequence is 15 residues long.

The rearrangement uses TRBV6-8 and TRBJ1-5; D possibly corresponds to TRBD1 (6 bases). This CDR3 region has 14 residues. The germline V gene has CDR1 MNHGY and CDR2 SAAAGT. The V end lost 2 bases, the J end lost 6 bases, and 11 bases lay between the germline ends. The CDR3 DNA reads TGTGCCAGCAGTTACGACAGGAGGTGTCAGCCCCAGCATTTT. Amino acids: CASSYDRRCQPQHF.

The gene calls are TRBV10-3 and TRBJ2-5, with 7 bases identical to TRBD2. V gave up 3 bases and J gave up 2 bases; unmatched junction bases: 6. The CDR3 length is 15 residues. The V gene's germline CDR1 is ENHRY and CDR2 SYGVKD. This chain's CDR3 is CAISDGLADQETQYF. For the CDR3, the DNA is TGTGCCATCAGTGATGGGCTAGCGGATCAAGAGACCCAGTACTTC.

The J gene is TRBJ1-5, the V gene TRBV2; unclear D gene. This CDR3 contains 15 residues. Germline V gene lookup returns CDR1 SNHLY and CDR2 FYNNEI. V was cut by 6 bases and J by 0 bases, with 12 bases left in between. The CDR3 DNA follows: TGTGCCAGCAGCCCCCGAGGAGGTAGCAATCAGCCCCAGCATTTT. It translates to CASSPRGGSNQPQHF.

This chain uses TRBV11-2 with TRBJ2-7, with 8 bases matching TRBD1. In germline, CDR1 is SGHAT, CDR2 FQNNGV. The CDR3 extends over 17 amino acids. Losses at the gene ends were 2 bases for V and 12 bases for J; bases not matched to a gene: 21. The CDR3 region has the DNA TGTGCCAGCAGCTTACGAGGCCGGACAGGGACTGGAGCTCTAATGTACTTC. Translation gives CASSLRGRTGTGALMYF.

The sample holds one count of this clone. The junction differs from germline at one of its ends, possibly a read error. The chain carries TRBV5-1 and TRBJ2-7; 8 nucleotides agree with TRBD1. The germline V gene encodes CDR1 SGHRS and CDR2 YFSETQ. This CDR3 is built from 17 residues. CDR3 amino acids: CASTLRVVAGGTYEQYF. The CDR3 DNA follows: TGCGCCAGCACCTTGAGGGTAGTGGCAGGGGGCACCTACGAGCAGTACTTC.

The chain combines TRBV5-6 with TRBJ1-3, with no clear D. Germline V gene data show CDR1 as SGHDT and CDR2 as YYEEEE. Trimming took 7 bases from V and 0 from J, leaving 5 bases between them. The CDR3 runs 12 residues. CDR3 amino acids: CASHSSGNTIYF. CDR3 DNA sequence: TGTGCCAGCCACTCCTCTGGAAACACCATATATTTT.